The 7 T cell receptor beta chains presented below share a single source sample, sequenced in a study of blood T cell repertoires in COVID-19 (dated by TCRdb to the early 2020s). Libraries were built with the immunoSEQ multiplex PCR assay. TCRdb took this table from immuneACCESS and kept in-frame rearrangements with V and J called. Such tables lack part of the clones; where checked against another copy, unresolved V genes explain under half of the gap, and the rest is unexplained. The sample table records under 70,000 clones; roughly 75% of these occur just once. 8.5% to 10% of the sample is held by the ten biggest clonotypes. The sample was peripheral blood. The receptors derive from a human donor in a cohort sampled during active COVID-19.

This chain links TRBV7-3 with TRBJ2-7, with TRBD1 matching over 8 bases. The junction had 18 bases not matched to a gene; V was cut back by 5 bases and J by 0 bases. The length of the CDR3 is 19 residues. CDR1 and CDR2 (germline): SGHTA, FQGTGA. CDR3 coding DNA: TGTGCCAGCAGCCCAGAGACAGGGGACAGTTACTCGAGCTCCTACGAGCAGTACTTC. This translates into CASSPETGDSYSSSYEQYF.

The chain couples TRBV5-1 to TRBJ2-3; TRBD2 aligns across 11 bases. The CDR3 is 14 amino acids. After removal of 7 bases from V and 4 bases from J, the junction contained 5 bases not matched to a gene. CDR1 is SGHRS and CDR2 is YFSETQ in the germline V gene. The CDR3: CASDVAGGADTQYF. For the CDR3, the DNA is TGCGCCAGCGATGTAGCGGGAGGGGCAGATACGCAGTATTTT.

This clone was observed once. The V call is TRBV6-5, the J call TRBJ2-7; 10 bases fit TRBD1. V was pared by 10 bases and J by 5 bases, with 5 bases of the junction left unmatched. This CDR3 is 12 amino acids long. The germline gives CDR1 MNHEY, CDR2 SVGAGI. CDR3 DNA: TGTGCCACCGACAGGGGGCTTAACGAGCAGTACTTC. It is translated as CATDRGLNEQYF.

CDR3 loop: CASSLGQGATYEQYF. The DNA of the CDR3 is TGTGCCAGCAGCTTGGGACAGGGGGCTACCTACGAGCAGTACTTC. The chain combines TRBV11-3 with TRBJ2-7, with 12 nucleotides matching TRBD1. Germline lookup yields CDR1 SGHNT and CDR2 YENEEA. V lost 3 bases, J lost 2 bases, and 2 bases stayed unmatched. The CDR3 is 15 amino acids.

CDR3 in DNA: TGTGCCAGCAGGGGCGGGGTCGGGCGTGGCTACACCTTC. Translated: CASRGGVGRGYTF. The chain joins TRBV27 to TRBJ1-2; D unclear. V was trimmed by 6 bases and J by 7 bases, leaving 15 bases between them. The CDR3 length is 13 residues. The germline V gene encodes CDR1 MNHEY and CDR2 SMNVEV (reference sequence).

The chain recombines TRBV4-3 with TRBJ2-3, with D hard to call. The V end lost 1 base, the J end lost 3 bases, and 14 bases lay between the germline ends. Germline CDR1 reads LGHNA; CDR2 reads YSLEER. This CDR3 region has 16 residues. This chain's CDR3 is CASSQGSVEATDTQYF. The DNA for the CDR3 is TGCGCCAGCAGCCAAGGTTCGGTAGAGGCGACAGATACGCAGTATTTT.

This clone was counted a single time. V is TRBV29-1 and J is TRBJ2-5; D remains ambiguous. CDR3 length: 10 residues. Per the germline V gene, CDR1 is SQVTM and CDR2 is ANQGSEA. V dropped 7 bases and J dropped 5 bases, with 8 bases sitting between them. The CDR3 spells CSASMETQYF. For the CDR3, the DNA is TGCAGCGCGAGCATGGAGACCCAGTACTTC.